These 10 T cell receptor beta chains share one sample of origin, sequenced in a study of T cells in Graves' hyperthyroidism and ophthalmopathy. Amplification targeted TCR beta CDR3 regions from RNA transcripts. HTBI primers were the set used in a first-round RT-PCR of the TCR CDR3. TCRdb fed the multiplex PCR reads into MiXCR, producing one record per CDR3 protein. Altogether hundreds of thousands of distinct CDR3 sequences are present, 11% to 15% being singletons, with the ten largest covering about 5.8%. The source material was blood. Source of these receptors: a woman aged 25 to 45 with Graves' hyperthyroidism that later progressed to Graves' ophthalmopathy.

V gene TRBV20-1 combines with J gene TRBJ2-7; D is perhaps TRBD1 or TRBD2 (5 bases each). The V gene's germline CDR1 is DFQATT and CDR2 SNEGSKA (reference sequence). Trimming stripped 6 bases from V and 4 bases from J, with 22 bases between. CDR3 length: 15 residues. The CDR3 region is CSANIRTGPFYEQYF. CDR3 nucleotides: TGCAGTGCCAATATCCGGACGGGACCTTTTTACGAGCAGTACTTC.

The CDR3 coding sequence is TGTGCCAGCAGTTTACTGTCGGATCCCCAAGAGACCCAGTACTTC. Protein product: CASSLLSDPQETQYF. The chain links TRBV27 to TRBJ2-5; D remains unclear. V lost 2 bases to trimming and J lost 1 base, with 11 bases between them. Germline V CDR1 and CDR2: MNHEY, SMNVEV (reference sequence). The CDR3 length is 15 residues.

This rearrangement joins TRBV2 to TRBJ1-4, with a tentative D call TRBD1 (5 bases). The ends were cut back, 7 bases at V and 2 bases at J, with 11 bases in the middle. This CDR3 has 14 residues. Looked up from germline, CDR1 is SNHLY and CDR2 is FYNNEI. The CDR3 nucleotides read TGTGCCAGCATCGACCGGGGGACTAATGAAAAACTGTTTTTT. This gives the protein CASIDRGTNEKLFF.

The CDR3 here is CASSQDAGLAGKETQYF. The DNA of the CDR3 is TGCGCCAGCAGCCAAGATGCTGGACTAGCGGGAAAAGAGACCCAGTACTTC. The rearrangement uses TRBV4-1 and TRBJ2-5; 12 bases line up with TRBD2. V shed 0 bases and J 3 bases; nucleotides not matched to a gene: 5. The V gene's germline CDR1 is MGHRA and CDR2 YSYEKL. The CDR3 consists of 17 residues.

This clonotype was counted ten times or more. The rearrangement uses TRBV6-5 and TRBJ2-2; tentatively, D is TRBD1 (6 bases). In germline, CDR1 is MNHEY, CDR2 SVGAGI. This CDR3 is built from 16 residues. V lost 2 bases and J 5 bases, leaving 15 bases between the germline ends. CDR3 loop: CASSYEWDMETGELFF. In DNA, the CDR3 is TGTGCCAGCAGTTACGAATGGGACATGGAAACCGGGGAGCTGTTTTTT.

This clonotype appeared a few times. V usage is TRBV7-3 and J usage is TRBJ1-4; 9 bases match TRBD1. With V trimmed by 6 bases and J by 7 bases, 6 bases remained unmatched. The CDR3 consists of 14 residues. Germline loops: CDR1 SGHTA, CDR2 FQGTGA. The CDR3, as DNA: TGTGCCAGCAGTTCGGGACAGGGATTTGAAAAACTGTTTTTT. Translating it yields CASSSGQGFEKLFF.

At least ten counts were recorded for this clonotype. This chain links TRBV12-3 or TRBV12-4 with TRBJ1-1; TRBD1 matches at 12 bases. The ends lost 7 bases at V and 8 bases at J; junction bases unmatched: 8. CDR3 size: 14 residues. Here the CDR3 DNA reads TGTGCCAGCACCCACGCTGGGACAGGGGGCGAAGCTTTCTTT. Protein product: CASTHAGTGGEAFF.

This clonotype came up many times. The chain is built from TRBV2 and TRBJ2-7, with D possibly matching TRBD2 (6 bases). The CDR3 has 14 residues. V was trimmed by 7 bases and J by 0 bases, leaving 13 bases between them. Germline lookup yields CDR1 SNHLY and CDR2 FYNNEI. The DNA for the CDR3 is TGTGCCAGCACCTCTAGCGCCAGCTCCTACGAGCAGTACTTC. Protein product: CASTSSASSYEQYF.

The chain couples TRBV19 to TRBJ2-1; D possibly corresponds to TRBD2 (7 bases). Per the germline V gene, CDR1 is LNHDA and CDR2 is SQIVND (reference sequence). Trimming removed 2 bases from V and 8 bases from J, with 10 bases in between. The CDR3 covers 13 residues. The CDR3 region has the DNA TGTGCCAGTAGTATATCGGGGGGCTATGAGCAGTTCTTC. It translates to CASSISGGYEQFF.

The chain is built from TRBV24-1 and TRBJ1-1; possible D gene TRBD1, 5 bases. Deletions cut 5 bases from V and 3 bases from J, with 24 bases between. The CDR3 covers 18 residues. Germline CDR1 KGHDR, CDR2 SFDVKD. CDR3 region: CATSVLFRPGRGDTEAFF. CDR3 sequence (DNA): TGTGCCACCAGTGTCCTCTTCCGGCCAGGGCGGGGGGACACTGAAGCTTTCTTT.